This TCR beta chain was sequenced in a study of T cell changes during pregnancy in multiple sclerosis. V dropped 4 bases and J dropped 4; count of bases not matched to a gene: 5. The CDR3 extends over 16 amino acids. Germline V gives CDR1 LGHNA, CDR2 YSLEER. Profiling relied on immunoSEQ multiplex PCR, and the TCRdb table lists in-frame clones only, not all of them. This sample has tens of thousands of clones, with 90% found just once. The sequence was collected from a female donor in good health, enrolled as a control in a pregnancy study. This sample comprised peripheral blood, obtained in the third trimester of pregnancy. V usage is TRBV4-3 and J usage is TRBJ1-6, with TRBD1 matching 9 bases. The CDR3 region is CASSRSGTGYNSPLHF. As DNA, the CDR3 is TGCGCCAGCAGCCGCTCCGGGACAGGGTATAATTCACCCCTCCACTTT.